The source of this T cell receptor (beta chain) is a study of CD8 T cells in Susac syndrome. Sequencing targeted TCR beta in blood CD8+ and CD4+ T cells. The CD8+ and CD4+ T cells were isolated magnetically using a negative isolation approach, whereas the TEMRA cells were enriched by FACS. Trimming pared 4 bases from V and 4 bases from J, leaving 19 bases between. The CDR3 consists of 16 residues. Germline V gives CDR1 DFQATT, CDR2 SNEGSKA (reference sequence). The RNA, roughly 0.45 to 1 ug, was put through reverse transcription using random hexamers. Amplification of TCR beta CDR3 across 54 Vbeta and 13 Jbeta was performed with immunoSEQ multiplex PCR. TCRdb analysed the immunoSEQ multiplex PCR reads with MiXCR anew, one entry per CDR3 protein. The sample records a few hundred thousand distinct CDR3 sequences, around 95% being singletons.

This TCR derives from a human donor with multiple sclerosis. The rearrangement uses TRBV20-1 and TRBJ2-2; the D gene is possibly TRBD2 (6 bases). The source material was CD4+ T cells from PBMCs. The CDR3 sequence is CSATTGLLGTTGELFF. The CDR3 DNA reads as TGCAGTGCTACCACGGGACTCCTGGGCACCACCGGGGAGCTGTTTTTT.